One TCR beta chain is described in this entry. At one of its ends the junction is not consistent with the germline gene, which may arise from a read error. This specimen belongs to a study of identical twins. Germline loops: CDR1 MNHEY, CDR2 SVGEGT. The CDR3 extends over 12 amino acids. From the 5' RACE reads, TCRdb called clonotypes with MiXCR, one entry per CDR3 protein. Altogether over 15,000 distinct CDR3 sequences are present, 69% being singletons, with the ten largest covering 5.9%. The sequence came from a woman aged 18 to 35 in good health. This table probably holds off-target reads from a library built for another chain. The chain is built from TRBV6-2 or TRBV6-3 and TRBJ2-5; 14 nucleotides agree with TRBD2. What was sequenced was memory (CD45RO+) T cells sorted from blood. The CDR3 here is CASTQPGLAGDF. The CDR3 nucleotides read TGTGCCAGCACTCAGCCGGGACTAGCGGGAGACTTC.